This TCR beta chain originates from a study of CD8 T cells in Susac syndrome. Across the study: Blood was drawn from Susac syndrome patients while they were therapy-naive, on corticosteroids, or on intravenous immunoglobulin alone.

It was with random hexamers that roughly 0.45 to 1 ug RNA was reverse transcribed. TCRdb ran MiXCR on the immunoSEQ multiplex PCR reads and lists one entry per CDR3 protein. The sample includes roughly 190,000 distinct CDR3 sequences, roughly nine tenths seen only once; the top ten take 0.087%. The authors negatively isolated CD8+ and CD4+ T cells and FACS-enriched TEMRA cells. Germline V gene sequence: CDR1 MNHEY, CDR2 SVGEGT. The CDR3 length is 15 residues. Between the trimmed V and J ends, which lost 8 bases and 2 bases, there was a span of 17 bases. This chain joins TRBV6-2 or TRBV6-3 and TRBJ2-3, with a possible D match to TRBD2 (5 bases). The receptor was isolated from a human donor with Susac syndrome. The sample comprised CD4+ T cells from PBMCs. CDR3 coding DNA: TGTGCCAGCTCTCGGGGTGGTACTTCCACAGATACGCAGTATTTT. Encoded protein: CASSRGGTSTDTQYF.